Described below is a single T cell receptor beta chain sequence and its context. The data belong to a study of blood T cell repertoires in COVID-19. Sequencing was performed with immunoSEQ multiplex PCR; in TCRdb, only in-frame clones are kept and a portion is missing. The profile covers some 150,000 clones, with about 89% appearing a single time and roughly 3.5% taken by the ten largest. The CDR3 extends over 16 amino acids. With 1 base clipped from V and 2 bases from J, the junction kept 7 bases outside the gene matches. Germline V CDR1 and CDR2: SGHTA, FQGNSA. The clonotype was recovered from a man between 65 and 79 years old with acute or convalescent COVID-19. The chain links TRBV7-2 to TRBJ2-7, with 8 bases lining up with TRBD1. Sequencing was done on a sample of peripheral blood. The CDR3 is CASSLVATGVTYEQYF. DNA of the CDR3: TGTGCCAGCAGCTTAGTTGCGACAGGGGTAACCTACGAGCAGTACTTC.